Following are 5 T cell receptor beta chains from one sample sequenced in a study of regulatory T cells in long-lasting Graves disease. Specified time point: persistent/refractory GD, antithyroid drugs over 5 years with positive TRAb. Preparation of the TCR library used RNA extracted from PBMCs. Arm-PCR of CDR3 regions with iRepertoire HTBI primers generated TCR beta libraries. TCRdb passed the multiplex PCR reads through MiXCR, listing each CDR3 protein once. The profile shows hundreds of thousands of distinct CDR3 sequences, roughly a fifth of them singletons. This material consisted of peripheral blood mononuclear cells (PBMCs), taken when the disease was refractory, from a patient treated with antithyroid drugs. Receptor source: a female donor with Graves disease.

In nucleotides, the CDR3 is TGTGCCAGCAGTAGACTAGTGACGGATACGCAGTATTTT. This translates into CASSRLVTDTQYF. This rearrangement joins TRBV7-2 to TRBJ2-3; the D gene is possibly TRBD2 (6 bases). Looked up from germline, CDR1 is SGHTA and CDR2 is FQGNSA. The CDR3 loop spans 13 amino acids. Trimming stripped 6 bases from V and 6 bases from J, with 13 bases between.

This clonotype appeared many times. The J gene is TRBJ1-3, the V gene TRBV27; TRBD1 might be the D (5 bases). Trimming pared 3 bases from V and 0 bases from J, leaving 6 bases between. The V gene's germline CDR1 is MNHEY and CDR2 SMNVEV (reference sequence). The CDR3 contains 14 residues. CDR3 coding DNA: TGTGCCAGCAGTTTCGGGGGCTCTGGAAACACCATATATTTT. Translated, it gives CASSFGGSGNTIYF.

This clonotype was seen repeatedly, ten times or more. This sequence joins TRBV24-1 and TRBJ2-7; TRBD1 matches 9 bases. CDR1 KGHDR and CDR2 SFDVKD come from the germline V gene. The CDR3 is 15 amino acids. Unmatched junction bases numbered 3, after V lost 3 bases and J lost 1 base. The CDR3 bases are TGTGCCACCAGTGATACAGGGGGCTCTTCCTACGAGCAGTACTTC. It is translated as CATSDTGGSSYEQYF.

Comments on this clonotype: A read error may produce the germline difference seen at one junction end. The chain uses TRBV18 and TRBJ2-5; either TRBD1 or TRBD2 may supply D (5 bases each). The germline CDR1 and CDR2 sequences are KGHSH and LQKENI. The CDR3 spans 15 residues. The CDR3 DNA follows: TGTGCCGGCTCACCTTCGACCGGGACCCAAGAGACCCAGTACTTC. Translation: CAGSPSTGTQETQYF.

The sample holds a few counts of this clonotype. The rearrangement joins TRBV20-1 to TRBJ1-3, with 7 bases lining up with TRBD1. This CDR3 has 15 amino acids. The V gene's germline CDR1 is DFQATT and CDR2 SNEGSKA (reference sequence). Losses at the gene ends were 1 base for V and 3 bases for J; bases not matched to a gene: 6. CDR3 nucleotide sequence: TGCAGTGCTAGAGGAGAGGGGGCCGGTGGAAACACCATATATTTT. It encodes CSARGEGAGGNTIYF.